This T cell receptor (beta chain) appears in the sequencing data of a study of blood T cell repertoires in COVID-19. Study-level background: The analysed material was cDNA or gDNA that came from T cells, B-cell-depleted T cells, or PBMCs.

Methods used by the authors: Nucleated cell counts were estimated from reference gene primer amplification. The protocol was immunoSEQ multiplex PCR, while the TCRdb copy is restricted to in-frame clones and leaves out a portion. The DNA gave D and trimming, while V, J and clone size come from that table. The sample lists some 240,000 clones; roughly 88% were seen once. Cohorts were determined from participant-reported clinical history. Germline CDR1 is MNHEY and CDR2 is SVGEGT. The CDR3 totals 15 residues. V lost 2 bases and J 0 bases, leaving 8 bases between the germline ends. The sequenced material came from PBMCs or T cells enriched from blood (not recorded which). The sequence was obtained from a woman aged 40 to 50 who had been exposed to COVID-19. The chain uses TRBV6-2 or TRBV6-3 and TRBJ2-1; possibly TRBD1 for D (6 bases). The CDR3 nucleotides are TGTGCCAGCAGTTACGAGGGGGTCTCCTACAATGAGCAGTTCTTC. Protein: CASSYEGVSYNEQFF.